This T cell receptor beta chain comes out of a study of T cell responses to AZD1222 COVID-19 vaccine. The study, taken as a whole, reports: Increases in Spike-specific TCR breadth and depth were seen after two AZD1222 doses. The repertoires were collected only after the peak T cell response. Baseline testing showed seropositivity in only a handful of AZD1222 recipients. The donor cohort was predominantly white British with a female majority, and clonal diversity may have been underestimated.

The CDR3 consists of 16 residues. Germline CDR1 is SGHTS and CDR2 is YDEGEE. With V trimmed by 1 base and J by 5 bases, 6 bases remained unmatched. For this clone: The antigen is unknown.

Data came from immunoSEQ multiplex PCR; TCRdb stores just in-frame clones and leaves some out. The data hold fewer than 200,000 clones, with roughly 94% observed a single time. The sample consisted of peripheral blood, taken on day 0 of MenACWY control vaccination. The rearrangement uses TRBV5-8 and TRBJ2-7; 13 bases agree with TRBD2. This TCR was recovered from an adult in good health. The CDR3 coding sequence is TGTGCCAGCAGCTTGAGACTAGCGGGAGGATTTGACGAGCAGTACTTC. As protein: CASSLRLAGGFDEQYF.